The 18 T cell receptor beta chains below all came from one sample that was sequenced in a study of blood T cell repertoires in COVID-19 (dated by TCRdb to between 2020 and 2021). Receptors were amplified or captured by the immunoSEQ multiplex PCR assay. This is the immuneACCESS table as TCRdb keeps it, with only in-frame sequences that have V and J called. A part of the clones is gone; compared with another copy, unresolved V genes explain less than half, and the rest is unexplained. Across this sample there are some 150,000 clones, with more than 75% seen only once. The ten largest clones represent more than 3.5% of the sample. The sequencing sample was made of peripheral blood. These receptors all stem from a woman between 40 and 50 years old with acute or convalescent COVID-19.

The genes are TRBV15 and TRBJ2-2; 8 bases match TRBD2. Trimming removed 0 bases from V and 1 base from J; junction bases left unmatched: 16. This CDR3 is built from 21 residues. Germline CDR1 reads LNHNV; CDR2 reads YYDKDF (reference sequence). The DNA for the CDR3 is TGTGCCACCAGCAGAGAAGATGCCGGGAGGGCCGTTGGTCGGAACACCGGGGAGCTGTTTTTT. Amino acid sequence: CATSREDAGRAVGRNTGELFF.

The CDR3 DNA follows: TGTGCCAGCAGCTTAAGGGGGATAGCGGGGGTGGATGAGCAGTTCTTC. Translated: CASSLRGIAGVDEQFF. The J gene is TRBJ2-1, the V gene TRBV7-2, with 9 bases matching TRBD2. Unmatched junction bases numbered 10, after V lost 2 bases and J lost 8 bases. CDR1 SGHTA and CDR2 FQGNSA come from the germline V gene. The CDR3 length is 16 residues. Complete variable domain (other parts from reference TRBV7-2 and TRBJ2-1): GAGVSQSPSNKVTEKGKDVELRCDPISGHTALYWYRQSLGQGLEFLIYFQGNSAPDKSGLPSDRFSAERTGGSVSTLTIQRTQQEDSAVYLCASSLRGIAGVDEQFFGPGTRLTVL.

The chain uses TRBV12-3 or TRBV12-4 and TRBJ1-2, with D possibly TRBD1 on 6 matching bases. The CDR3 has 13 residues. The ends were cut back, 6 bases at V and 2 bases at J, with 10 bases in the middle. As DNA, the CDR3 is TGTGCCAGCAGCAAGGGGGTGAACTATGGCTACACCTTC. It encodes CASSKGVNYGYTF.

The chain combines TRBV27 with TRBJ1-1, with D perhaps matching TRBD1 (5 bases). Germline CDR1 MNHEY, CDR2 SMNVEV (reference sequence). The CDR3 contains 13 residues. V was shortened by 6 bases and J by 0 bases, with 8 bases between the two germline ends. The CDR3 protein is CASRTGLNTEAFF. DNA for the CDR3: TGTGCCAGCAGAACAGGACTGAACACTGAAGCTTTCTTT.

V and J are TRBV5-1 and TRBJ1-4; 7 nucleotides agree with TRBD1. The germline V gene encodes CDR1 SGHRS and CDR2 YFSETQ. This CDR3 comprises 14 residues. The V gene end was trimmed by 4 bases and the J gene end by 8 bases; junction bases not matched to a gene: 8. CDR3 sequence reads: CASSDPGTVEKLFF. CDR3 bases: TGCGCCAGCAGCGATCCCGGGACAGTCGAAAAACTGTTTTTT.

The rearrangement joins TRBV30 to TRBJ1-1; D ambiguous. The CDR3 has 13 amino acids. Germline V CDR1 and CDR2: GTSNPN, SVGIG (reference sequence). The V end lost 3 bases, the J end lost 4 bases, and 12 bases lay between the germline ends. Here the CDR3 reads CAWSDNEGTEAFF. The CDR3 region has the DNA TGTGCCTGGAGCGACAATGAAGGCACTGAAGCTTTCTTT.

The V gene is TRBV19, the J gene TRBJ2-3, with D possibly being TRBD2 (6 bases). Germline V CDR1 and CDR2: LNHDA, SQIVND (reference sequence). The CDR3 totals 13 residues. Trimming took off 1 base at V and 6 bases at J, with 8 bases between the two ends. This CDR3 is CASSIVRGDTQYF. In DNA, the CDR3 is TGTGCCAGTAGTATAGTCCGGGGGGATACGCAGTATTTT.

The chain uses TRBV12-2 and TRBJ2-7; TRBD1, the table's D call, was not compared with the DNA. TRBV12-2 is termed a pseudogene. The CDR3 consists of 15 residues. The CDR3 reads CASRLGGQANYEQYF. CDR3 in DNA: TGTGCAAGTCGCTTAGGTGGACAGGCGAACTACGAGCAGTACTTC.

This clone was found once. One junction end disagrees with the germline gene, perhaps due to a read error. V usage is TRBV2 and J usage is TRBJ1-6; D possibly corresponds to TRBD1 (5 bases). The germline CDR1 and CDR2 sequences are SNHLY and FYNNEI. This CDR3 has 13 residues. The CDR3 bases are TGTGCCACAAACCTGGACACAGAGACACCCTTTAATTTT. Translating gives CATNLDTETPFNF. Complete variable domain (other parts from reference TRBV2 and TRBJ1-6): EPEVTQTPSHQVTQMGQEVILRCVPISNHLYFYWYRQILGQKVEFLVSFYNNEISEKSEIFDDQFSVERPDGSNFTLKIRSTKLEDSAMYFCATNLDTETPFNFGNGTRLTVT.

This clone was found many times. The J gene is TRBJ2-1, the V gene TRBV4-1; 13 nucleotides align to TRBD2. J was trimmed by 5 bases and V by 4 bases; bases with no gene match: 8. The CDR3 loop spans 17 amino acids. Germline CDR1 is MGHRA and CDR2 is YSYEKL. This CDR3 is CASSPTLLAGGHNEQFF. DNA for the CDR3: TGCGCCAGCAGCCCGACCTTACTAGCGGGGGGGCACAATGAGCAGTTCTTC.

The chain has TRBV4-3 and TRBJ1-5; D ambiguous. The V end lost 2 bases, the J end lost 2 bases, and 10 bases lay between the germline ends. This CDR3 is 15 amino acids long. Germline V gives CDR1 LGHNA, CDR2 YSLEER. The CDR3 coding sequence is TGCGCCAGCAGCCAAAAGTACGGAGGCAATCAGCCCCAGCATTTT. Its translation: CASSQKYGGNQPQHF.

V gene TRBV10-3 combines with J gene TRBJ2-1; 7 bases match TRBD2. The germline CDR1 and CDR2 sequences are ENHRY and SYGVKD. V dropped 1 base and J dropped 1; count of bases not matched to a gene: 4. The CDR3 loop spans 16 amino acids. CDR3 sequence: CAISELGGGSYNEQFF. CDR3 in DNA: TGTGCCATCAGTGAGTTGGGGGGGGGATCCTACAATGAGCAGTTCTTC.

The chain employs TRBV29-1 and TRBJ2-7; D might be TRBD2 (6 bases). This CDR3 is 14 amino acids long. Germline V gene lookup returns CDR1 SQVTM and CDR2 ANQGSEA. The V end was cut by 4 bases, the J end by 6 bases, with 19 bases between. CDR3 in amino acids: CSVGLGGGSGEQYF. The DNA for the CDR3 is TGCAGCGTTGGATTGGGGGGTGGTTCGGGCGAGCAGTACTTC.

This clone was seen just once. The chain couples TRBV7-9 to TRBJ1-4, with unresolved D. Between the trimmed V and J ends, which lost 3 bases and 8 bases, there was a span of 19 bases. The germline CDR1 and CDR2 sequences are SEHNR and FQNEAQ (reference sequence). The CDR3 totals 16 residues. The CDR3 reads CASSFGAASLREKLFF. Here the CDR3 DNA reads TGTGCCAGCAGCTTTGGAGCAGCGAGTCTTAGGGAAAAACTGTTTTTT.

The gene calls are TRBV3-1 (or the pseudogene TRBV3-2) and TRBJ2-1; possibly TRBD2 for D (6 bases). Germline V gene sequence: CDR1 LGHDT, CDR2 YNNKEL (reference sequence). This CDR3 spans 14 amino acids. V shed 7 bases and J shed 4 bases, with 14 bases lying between them. This CDR3 reads CASNSPGVYNEQFF. CDR3 sequence (DNA): TGTGCCAGCAACTCCCCGGGGGTTTACAATGAGCAGTTCTTC.

The chain joins TRBV7-4 to TRBJ2-7; 8 bases fit TRBD2. V lost 0 bases and J lost 3; bases outside the gene matches: 10. In germline, CDR1 is SGHVT, CDR2 SQSDAQ. The CDR3 has 17 residues. The CDR3 spells CASSLALNREGLYEQYF. Written as DNA, the CDR3 is TGTGCCAGCAGCTTAGCGCTGAACCGGGAGGGCCTCTACGAGCAGTACTTC. The full variable domain, rest sourced from reference TRBV7-4 and TRBJ2-7, is GAGVSQSPRYKVAKRGRDVALRCDSISGHVTLYWYRQTLGQGSEVLTYSQSDAQRDKSGRPSGRFSAERPERSVSTLKIQRTEQGDSAVYLCASSLALNREGLYEQYFGPGTRLTVT.

This chain connects TRBV30 to TRBJ2-5; perhaps TRBD1 as D (5 bases). Germline CDR1 GTSNPN, CDR2 SVGIG (reference sequence). The CDR3 totals 15 residues. Deletions cut 3 bases from V and 2 bases from J, with 16 bases between. The CDR3 region has the DNA TGTGCCTGGAGGCTACCGATGCGACAGCAAGAGACCCAGTACTTC. Protein product: CAWRLPMRQQETQYF.

V and J are TRBV18 and TRBJ1-2; no firm D call. The germline V gene has CDR1 KGHSH and CDR2 LQKENI. CDR3 size: 13 residues. The ends were cut back, 3 bases at V and 8 bases at J, with 13 bases in the middle. CDR3 sequence (DNA): TGTGCCAGCTCACCGCTCGTGTTTGAGGGCTACACCTTC. Translation gives CASSPLVFEGYTF.